This entry lists 10 T cell receptor beta chains sequenced from one sample in a study of T cell repertoires in cytomegalovirus infection. One entry per CDR3 protein, called by TCRdb with MiXCR from the reads. This sample carries 750,000 to 950,000 distinct CDR3 sequences, 25% to 30% of them seen once, and the ten largest clones take about an eighth. No antigen is known for these receptors. Sequences were derived from cultured CD8+ T cells from PBMCs, sampled from culture after CMV antigen stimulation. These receptors all stem from a human donor in good health (CMV status not recorded). Some clones in this sample may be carry-over from other donors' samples.

This clonotype was counted only a few times. The V and J genes are TRBV10-3 and TRBJ2-7, with 7 bases that match TRBD1. The V and J ends lost 11 bases and 1 base, in that order; junction bases with no gene match: 5. The germline CDR1 and CDR2 sequences are ENHRY and SYGVKD. This CDR3 has 12 residues. The CDR3 DNA reads as TGTGCCGTAAGACAGGGTTCCTACGAGCAGTACTTC. It codes for CAVRQGSYEQYF.

This clonotype has a count of ten or more. The chain links TRBV7-2 to TRBJ2-1; tentatively, D is TRBD1 (5 bases). Germline V gene sequence: CDR1 SGHTA, CDR2 FQGNSA. V shed 5 bases and J shed 2 bases, with 16 bases lying between them. The CDR3 is 16 amino acids. The CDR3 spells CASSQARRAPYNEQFF. CDR3 DNA sequence: TGTGCCAGCAGCCAAGCCCGCAGGGCCCCCTACAATGAGCAGTTCTTC. The whole variable domain, remainder taken from reference TRBV7-2 and TRBJ2-1, is GAGVSQSPSNKVTEKGKDVELRCDPISGHTALYWYRQSLGQGLEFLIYFQGNSAPDKSGLPSDRFSAERTGGSVSTLTIQRTQQEDSAVYLCASSQARRAPYNEQFFGPGTRLTVL.

Regarding this clonotype: With a much larger clone just one base away, this may be a read error. This chain joins TRBV7-6 and TRBJ1-2; 9 bases fit TRBD1. Germline V CDR1 and CDR2: SGHVS, FNYEAQ. This CDR3 is built from 14 residues. This chain's CDR3 is CASNLTGGKEGYTF. CDR3 DNA sequence: TGTGCCAGCAACTTAACAGGGGGCAAAGAAGGCTACACCTTC.

This clonotype was seen more than once but under ten times. This rearrangement joins TRBV5-6 to TRBJ1-1; TRBD1 is a possible D gene (5 bases). The CDR3 totals 14 residues. V lost 1 base, J lost 5 bases, and 12 bases lay in between. The germline gives CDR1 SGHDT, CDR2 YYEEEE. CDR3 region: CASSLKGRWTEAFF. The CDR3 nucleotides read TGTGCCAGCAGCTTGAAGGGGCGGTGGACTGAAGCTTTCTTT.

The chain carries TRBV11-2 and TRBJ1-2; no definite D call. Germline values: CDR1 SGHAT, CDR2 FQNNGV. The CDR3 loop spans 12 amino acids. Trimming shortened V by 3 bases and J by 8 bases, and 10 bases separated the two germline ends. The CDR3 nucleotides read TGTGCCAGCAGCTTGGCTTCAGTGGGCTACACCTTC. This translates into CASSLASVGYTF.

This clonotype has only a few counts. The chain employs TRBV6-5 and TRBJ1-1; D not resolved. Germline V gene data show CDR1 as MNHEY and CDR2 as SVGAGI. This CDR3 spans 14 amino acids. V dropped 0 bases and J dropped 4 bases, with 9 bases sitting between them. This CDR3 is CASSYSAYTTEAFF. For the CDR3, the DNA is TGTGCCAGCAGTTACTCGGCCTACACCACTGAAGCTTTCTTT.

The gene calls are TRBV20-1 and TRBJ2-7; D is unresolved. This CDR3 contains 13 residues. The germline gives CDR1 DFQATT, CDR2 SNEGSKA (reference sequence). V gave up 1 base and J gave up 3 bases, with 10 bases separating them. The CDR3 DNA reads TGCAGTGCTAGAGTCCCGCCGAGCTACGAGCAGTACGTC. Its protein product is CSARVPPSYEQYV.

The V call is TRBV28, the J call TRBJ2-1, with 9 bases fitting TRBD1. The V and J ends lost 6 bases and 5 bases, in that order; junction bases with no gene match: 8. The CDR3 is 15 residues long. CDR1 and CDR2 from the germline V gene are MDHEN and SYDVKM. The CDR3 coding sequence is TGTGCCAGCAGACCACGGGACAGGGTTGACAATGAGCAGTTCTTC. It translates to CASRPRDRVDNEQFF.

V usage is TRBV20-1 and J usage is TRBJ1-1; D remains ambiguous. The CDR3 spans 15 residues. Germline V lookup: CDR1 DFQATT, CDR2 SNEGSKA (reference sequence). Trimming left V 3 bases short and J 1 base short, with 15 bases between. Here the CDR3 reads CSASPWFEGNTEAFF. Written as DNA, the CDR3 is TGCAGTGCTAGTCCTTGGTTTGAAGGGAACACTGAAGCTTTCTTT.

The chain links TRBV18 to TRBJ1-5, with a weak D call TRBD1 (6 bases). Trimming removed 2 bases from V and 7 bases from J, with 15 bases in between. The CDR3 length is 15 residues. CDR1 and CDR2 from the germline V gene are KGHSH and LQKENI. CDR3 sequence reads: CASSPVVEQGQPQHF. The CDR3 DNA follows: TGTGCCAGCTCACCAGTAGTAGAACAGGGACAGCCCCAGCATTTT.